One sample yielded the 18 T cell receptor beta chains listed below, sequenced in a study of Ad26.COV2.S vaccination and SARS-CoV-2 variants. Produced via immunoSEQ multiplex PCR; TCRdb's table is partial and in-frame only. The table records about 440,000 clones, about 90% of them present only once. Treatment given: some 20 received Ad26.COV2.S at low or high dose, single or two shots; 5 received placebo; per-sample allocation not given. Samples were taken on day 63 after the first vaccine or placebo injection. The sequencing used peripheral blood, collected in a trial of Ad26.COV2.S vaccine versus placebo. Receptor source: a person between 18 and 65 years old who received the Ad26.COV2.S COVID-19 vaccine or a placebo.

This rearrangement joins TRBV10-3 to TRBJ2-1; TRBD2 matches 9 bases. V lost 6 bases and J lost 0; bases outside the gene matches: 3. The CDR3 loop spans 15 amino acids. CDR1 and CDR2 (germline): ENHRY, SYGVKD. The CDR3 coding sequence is TGTGCCATCAGGAGGACTAGCGACTCCTACAATGAGCAGTTCTTC. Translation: CAIRRTSDSYNEQFF.

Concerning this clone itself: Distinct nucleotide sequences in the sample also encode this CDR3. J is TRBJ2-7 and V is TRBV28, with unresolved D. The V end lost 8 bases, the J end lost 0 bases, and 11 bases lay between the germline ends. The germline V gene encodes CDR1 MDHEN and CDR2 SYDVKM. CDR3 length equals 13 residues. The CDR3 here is CASSLGSSYEQYF. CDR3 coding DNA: TGTGCCAGCTCCTTAGGTAGCTCCTACGAGCAGTACTTC.

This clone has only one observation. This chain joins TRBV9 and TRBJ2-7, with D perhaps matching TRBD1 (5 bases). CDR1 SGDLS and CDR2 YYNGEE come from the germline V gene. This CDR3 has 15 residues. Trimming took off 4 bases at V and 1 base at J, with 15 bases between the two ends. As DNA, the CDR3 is TGTGCCAGCAGCAAAACGGACACCTATTCCTACGAGCAGTACTTC. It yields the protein CASSKTDTYSYEQYF.

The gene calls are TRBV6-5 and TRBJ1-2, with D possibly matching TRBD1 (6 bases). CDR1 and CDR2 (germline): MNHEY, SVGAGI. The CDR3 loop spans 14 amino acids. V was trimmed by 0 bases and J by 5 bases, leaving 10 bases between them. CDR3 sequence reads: CASSYSPRGYGYTF. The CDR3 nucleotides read TGTGCCAGCAGTTACTCGCCGAGGGGGTATGGCTACACCTTC.

The CDR3 bases are TGTGCCAGCAGCTTAGAAGTGAACACCGGGGAGCTGTTTTTT. Protein: CASSLEVNTGELFF. The chain couples TRBV7-2 to TRBJ2-2, with D unresolved. The CDR3 consists of 14 residues. V dropped 1 base and J dropped 1 base, with 4 bases sitting between them. In germline, CDR1 is SGHTA, CDR2 FQGNSA.

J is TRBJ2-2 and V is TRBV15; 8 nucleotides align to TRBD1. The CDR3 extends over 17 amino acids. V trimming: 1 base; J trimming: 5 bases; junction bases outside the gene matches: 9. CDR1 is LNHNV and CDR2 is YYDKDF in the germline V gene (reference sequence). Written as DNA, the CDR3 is TGTGCCACCAGCAGAGGCAGGGGACAGGTGGTTACCGGGGAGCTGTTTTTT. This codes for CATSRGRGQVVTGELFF. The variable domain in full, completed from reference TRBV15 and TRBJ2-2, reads DAMVIQNPRYQVTQFGKPVTLSCSQTLNHNVMYWYQQKSSQAPKLLFHYYDKDFNNEADTPDNFQSRRPNTSFCFLDIRSPGLGDTAMYLCATSRGRGQVVTGELFFGEGSRLTVL.

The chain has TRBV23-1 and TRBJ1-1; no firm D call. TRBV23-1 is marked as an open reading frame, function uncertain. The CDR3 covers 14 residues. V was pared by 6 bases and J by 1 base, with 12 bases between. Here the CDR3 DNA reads TGCGCCAGCAGACAACGAAGGGCGAACACTGAAGCTTTCTTT. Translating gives CASRQRRANTEAFF.

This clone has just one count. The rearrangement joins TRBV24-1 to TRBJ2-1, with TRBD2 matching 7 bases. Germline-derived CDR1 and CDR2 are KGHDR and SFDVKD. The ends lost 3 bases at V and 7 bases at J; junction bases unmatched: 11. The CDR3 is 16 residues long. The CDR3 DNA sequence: TGTGCCACCAGTGATGGACGACTAGCTATGATTAATGAGCAGTTCTTC. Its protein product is CATSDGRLAMINEQFF.

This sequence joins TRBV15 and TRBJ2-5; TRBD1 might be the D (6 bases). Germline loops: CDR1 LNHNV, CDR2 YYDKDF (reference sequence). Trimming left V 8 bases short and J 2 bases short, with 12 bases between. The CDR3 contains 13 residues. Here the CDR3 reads CATRWQGQETQYF. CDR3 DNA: TGTGCCACCCGGTGGCAGGGGCAAGAGACCCAGTACTTC. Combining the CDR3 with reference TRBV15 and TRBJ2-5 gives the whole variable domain DAMVIQNPRYQVTQFGKPVTLSCSQTLNHNVMYWYQQKSSQAPKLLFHYYDKDFNNEADTPDNFQSRRPNTSFCFLDIRSPGLGDTAMYLCATRWQGQETQYFGPGTRLLVL.

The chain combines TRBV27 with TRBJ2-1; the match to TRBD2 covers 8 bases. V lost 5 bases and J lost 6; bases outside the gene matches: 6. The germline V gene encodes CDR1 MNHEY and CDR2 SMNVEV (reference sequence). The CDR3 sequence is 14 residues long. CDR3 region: CASSAGLDINEQFF. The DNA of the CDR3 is TGTGCCAGCAGTGCGGGACTAGATATCAATGAGCAGTTCTTC.

The CDR3 DNA follows: TGTGCCAGCAGTTCGTCCGTGGGGCAACCCCCAAACTATGGCTACACCTTC. It is translated as CASSSSVGQPPNYGYTF. This chain links TRBV28 with TRBJ1-2; TRBD1 is a possible D gene (5 bases). CDR1 is MDHEN and CDR2 is SYDVKM in the germline V gene. Trimming took off 4 bases at V and 2 bases at J, with 20 bases between the two ends. The CDR3 loop spans 17 amino acids.

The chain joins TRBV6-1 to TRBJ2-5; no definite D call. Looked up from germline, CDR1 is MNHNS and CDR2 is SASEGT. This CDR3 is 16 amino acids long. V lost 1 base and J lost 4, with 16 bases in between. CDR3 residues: CASSEGQPVRRETQYF. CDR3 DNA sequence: TGTGCCAGCAGTGAAGGCCAGCCCGTCCGCCGAGAGACCCAGTACTTC.

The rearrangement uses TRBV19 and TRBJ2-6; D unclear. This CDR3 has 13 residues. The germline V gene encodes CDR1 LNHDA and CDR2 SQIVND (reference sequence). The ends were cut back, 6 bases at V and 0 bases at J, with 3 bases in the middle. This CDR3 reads CASRFSGANVLTF. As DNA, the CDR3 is TGTGCCAGTAGATTCTCTGGGGCCAACGTCCTGACTTTC.

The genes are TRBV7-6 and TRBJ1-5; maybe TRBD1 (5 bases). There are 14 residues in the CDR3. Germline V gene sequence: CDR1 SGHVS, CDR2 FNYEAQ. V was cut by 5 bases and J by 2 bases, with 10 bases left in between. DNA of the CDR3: TGTGCCAGCAGCGTAGGAGGGGGCAATCAGCCCCAGCATTTT. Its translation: CASSVGGGNQPQHF.

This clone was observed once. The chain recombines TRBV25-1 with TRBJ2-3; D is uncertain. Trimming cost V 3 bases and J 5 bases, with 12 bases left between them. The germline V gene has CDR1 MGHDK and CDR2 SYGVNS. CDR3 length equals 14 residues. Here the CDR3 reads CASSEPLDGDTQYF. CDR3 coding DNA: TGTGCCAGCAGTGAGCCCCTCGACGGAGATACGCAGTATTTT.

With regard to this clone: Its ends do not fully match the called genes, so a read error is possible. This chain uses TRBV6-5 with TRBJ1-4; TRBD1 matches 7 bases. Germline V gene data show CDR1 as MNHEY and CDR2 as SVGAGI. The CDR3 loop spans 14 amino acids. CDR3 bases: TGTGCCAGCAGATACTTACAGGGGAGCGAAAAACTGTTTTTT. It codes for CASRYLQGSEKLFF.

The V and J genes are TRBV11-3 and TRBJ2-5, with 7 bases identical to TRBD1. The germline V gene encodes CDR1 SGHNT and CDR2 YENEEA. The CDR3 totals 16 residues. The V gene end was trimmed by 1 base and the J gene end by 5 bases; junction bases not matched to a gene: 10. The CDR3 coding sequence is TGTGCCAGCAGCTTAGGGACAGGTGATCTGCTGGAGACCCAGTACTTC. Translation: CASSLGTGDLLETQYF.

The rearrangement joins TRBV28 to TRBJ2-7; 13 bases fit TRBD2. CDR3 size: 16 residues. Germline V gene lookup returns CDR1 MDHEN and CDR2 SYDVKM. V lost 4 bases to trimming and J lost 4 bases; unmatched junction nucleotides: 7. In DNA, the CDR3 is TGTGCCAGCAGTTCAACGTGGACTAGCGGGAGTTACGAGCAGTACTTC. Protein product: CASSSTWTSGSYEQYF.